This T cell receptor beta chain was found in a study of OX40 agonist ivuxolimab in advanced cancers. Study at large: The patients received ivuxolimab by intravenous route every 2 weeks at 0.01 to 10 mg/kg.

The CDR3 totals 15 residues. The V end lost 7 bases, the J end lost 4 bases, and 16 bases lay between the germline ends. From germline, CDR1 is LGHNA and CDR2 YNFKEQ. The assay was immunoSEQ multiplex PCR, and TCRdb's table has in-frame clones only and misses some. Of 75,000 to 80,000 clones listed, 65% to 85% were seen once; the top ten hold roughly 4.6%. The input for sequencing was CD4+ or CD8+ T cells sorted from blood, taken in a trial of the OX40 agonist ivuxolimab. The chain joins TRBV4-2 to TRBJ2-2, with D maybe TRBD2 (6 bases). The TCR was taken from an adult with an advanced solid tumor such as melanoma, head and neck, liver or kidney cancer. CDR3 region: CASNPLVGGTGELFF. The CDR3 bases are TGTGCCAGCAACCCACTAGTGGGGGGCACCGGGGAGCTGTTTTTT.